This TCR beta chain was captured in a study of T cells in localized non-small cell lung cancer. Study-wide points: Higher blood T cell density went with longer overall survival. Sequencing covered just one tumor region, so heterogeneity cannot be ruled out. There were a median around 59 of the top 100 tumor clones appearing in adjacent lung. Maximal T cell clonality occurred in uninvolved adjacent lung, with tumor ranking below it.

The CDR3 spans 13 residues. Germline assignment: CDR1 SGDLS and CDR2 YYNGEE. Trimming pared 3 bases from V and 3 bases from J, leaving 6 bases between. This clone has only a few counts. Its antigen is undetermined. Only in-frame clones appear in the TCRdb table, and some are missing; sequencing was by immunoSEQ multiplex PCR. The sample contains around 2,300 clones, roughly a quarter of which appear only once. The V call is TRBV9, the J call TRBJ1-4; TRBD1 might be the D (5 bases). The source of this sequence is a man between 35 and 75 years old with stage III lung adenocarcinoma. The sample was lung tumor tissue, taken before any cancer treatment. CDR3 sequence: CASSGDPNEKLFF. DNA of the CDR3: TGTGCCAGCAGCGGGGACCCTAATGAAAAACTGTTTTTT.